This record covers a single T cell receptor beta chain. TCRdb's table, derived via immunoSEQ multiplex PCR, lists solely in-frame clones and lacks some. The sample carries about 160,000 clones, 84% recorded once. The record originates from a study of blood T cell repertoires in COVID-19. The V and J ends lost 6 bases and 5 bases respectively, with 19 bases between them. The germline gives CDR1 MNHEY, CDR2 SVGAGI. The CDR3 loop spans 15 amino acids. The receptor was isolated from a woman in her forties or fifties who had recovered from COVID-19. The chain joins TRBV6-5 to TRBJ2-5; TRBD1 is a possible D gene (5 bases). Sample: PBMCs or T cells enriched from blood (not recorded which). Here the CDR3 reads CASRVNPGKGETQYF. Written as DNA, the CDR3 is TGTGCCAGCAGAGTTAACCCAGGGAAGGGGGAGACCCAGTACTTC.